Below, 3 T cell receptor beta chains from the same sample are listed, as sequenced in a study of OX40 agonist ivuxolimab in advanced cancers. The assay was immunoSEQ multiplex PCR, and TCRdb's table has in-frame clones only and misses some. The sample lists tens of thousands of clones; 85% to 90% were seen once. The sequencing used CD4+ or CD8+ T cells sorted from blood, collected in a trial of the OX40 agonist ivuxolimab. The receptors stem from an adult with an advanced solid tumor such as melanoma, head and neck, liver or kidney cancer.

The CDR3 nucleotides read TGTGCCAGCAGTTTGAGGGAGGGGCGTAACTCACCCCTCCACTTT. Its protein product is CASSLREGRNSPLHF. The chain combines TRBV28 with TRBJ1-6, with TRBD1 as a possible D gene (5 bases). The CDR3 runs to 15 residues. The germline gives CDR1 MDHEN, CDR2 SYDVKM. The V end was cut by 3 bases, the J end by 10 bases, with 16 bases between.

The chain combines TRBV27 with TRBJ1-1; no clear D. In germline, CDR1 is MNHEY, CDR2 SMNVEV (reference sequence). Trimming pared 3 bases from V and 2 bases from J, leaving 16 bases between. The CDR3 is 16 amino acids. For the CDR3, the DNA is TGTGCCAGCAGTTTCCCCTCCGGGGAGCCTAACACTGAAGCTTTCTTT. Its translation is CASSFPSGEPNTEAFF.

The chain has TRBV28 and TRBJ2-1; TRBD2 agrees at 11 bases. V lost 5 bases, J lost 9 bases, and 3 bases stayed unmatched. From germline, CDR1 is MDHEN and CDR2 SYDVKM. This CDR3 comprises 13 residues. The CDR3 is CASSLGLAGEQFF. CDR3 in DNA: TGTGCCAGCAGTCTAGGACTAGCGGGTGAGCAGTTCTTC.